What follows are 10 T cell receptor beta chains derived from one specimen sequenced in a study of blood T cell repertoires in COVID-19. Generated by immunoSEQ multiplex PCR, the TCRdb table keeps only in-frame clones and is missing some. The sample shows 160,000 or so clones, roughly nine tenths of them seen only once. The sample was peripheral blood. These receptors came from a man aged 55 to 70 with active or convalescent COVID-19.

The CDR3 coding sequence is TGTGCCAGTAGTGTACAGGGGGCGGCCGGGGAGCTGTTTTTT. It codes for CASSVQGAAGELFF. The V and J genes are TRBV19 and TRBJ2-2; 9 nucleotides align to TRBD1. The V segment lost 5 bases and the J segment 6 bases; nucleotides outside the gene matches: 4. The CDR3 length is 14 residues. In germline, CDR1 is LNHDA, CDR2 SQIVND (reference sequence).

The chain is built from TRBV28 and TRBJ1-2; no firm D call. CDR3 length equals 13 residues. From germline, CDR1 is MDHEN and CDR2 SYDVKM. The V gene lost 2 bases and the J gene lost 4 bases, with 8 bases spanning the gap. The CDR3 nucleotides are TGTGCCAGCAGTTTAGTAGTGCTCTATGGCTACACCTTC. Its protein is CASSLVVLYGYTF.

The chain joins TRBV7-2 to TRBJ1-2, with D possibly matching TRBD1 (6 bases). Germline CDR1 SGHTA, CDR2 FQGNSA. V lost 3 bases and J 4 bases, leaving 15 bases between the germline ends. The CDR3 has 15 residues. The CDR3 nucleotides are TGTGCCAGCAGCTTCCAGGGGCTAATCGGCTATGGCTACACCTTC. Its translation: CASSFQGLIGYGYTF. Based on the CDR3 plus reference TRBV7-2 and TRBJ1-2, the full variable domain is GAGVSQSPSNKVTEKGKDVELRCDPISGHTALYWYRQSLGQGLEFLIYFQGNSAPDKSGLPSDRFSAERTGGSVSTLTIQRTQQEDSAVYLCASSFQGLIGYGYTFGSGTRLTVV.

The V gene is TRBV10-1, the J gene TRBJ1-4; D is ambiguous. V gave up 2 bases and J gave up 3 bases, with 16 bases separating them. Germline V gene lookup returns CDR1 WNHNN and CDR2 SYGVQD (reference sequence). CDR3 size: 17 residues. The CDR3 protein is CASSETQYPEANEKLFF. DNA of the CDR3: TGCGCCAGCAGTGAGACCCAGTACCCAGAGGCTAATGAAAAACTGTTTTTT.

CDR3 nucleotides: TGTGCCAGCAGCTTGTTAACAGGTCGGGTTTACAATGAGCAGTTCTTC. Translating gives CASSLLTGRVYNEQFF. J is TRBJ2-1 and V is TRBV7-6; TRBD1 might be the D (5 bases). The CDR3 is made up of 16 amino acids. Per the germline V gene, CDR1 is SGHVS and CDR2 is FNYEAQ. The V end was cut by 3 bases, the J end by 4 bases, with 16 bases between.

This clone has more than one count but fewer than ten. The chain uses TRBV5-1 and TRBJ2-5; 8 positions agree with TRBD1. Germline trimming cut 5 bases from V and 5 bases from J; bases unmatched to any gene: 5. CDR3 length: 13 residues. CDR1 and CDR2 (germline): SGHRS, YFSETQ. DNA of the CDR3: TGCGCCAGCAGTCAGGGGGCGCGGGAGACCCAGTACTTC. This encodes CASSQGARETQYF.

CDR3 DNA: TGTGCCAGTAACGAGGTGGACAGGGGGCGTCAGCCCCAGCATTTT. Protein product: CASNEVDRGRQPQHF. The gene calls are TRBV19 and TRBJ1-5, with 11 bases matching TRBD1. J gave up 6 bases and V 7 bases, and 8 bases lay outside the gene matches. Looked up from germline, CDR1 is LNHDA and CDR2 is SQIVND (reference sequence). The CDR3 is 15 residues long.

The rearrangement joins TRBV27 to TRBJ1-2; D is unresolved. The CDR3 totals 16 residues. From germline, CDR1 is MNHEY and CDR2 SMNVEV (reference sequence). Trimming cost V 6 bases and J 2 bases, with 19 bases left between them. This CDR3 is CASSRTGPRLNYGYTF. For the CDR3, the DNA is TGTGCCAGCAGCCGAACTGGGCCTCGGCTCAACTATGGCTACACCTTC.

The chain links TRBV19 to TRBJ1-5; 8 bases match TRBD1. This CDR3 comprises 16 residues. Germline CDR1 LNHDA, CDR2 SQIVND (reference sequence). The trim removed 5 bases at V and 6 bases at J, leaving 12 bases unmatched. The CDR3 DNA follows: TGTGCCAGTAGTGCACCACAGGGGGTTTTGGGTCAGCCCCAGCATTTT. This sequence encodes CASSAPQGVLGQPQHF. The complete variable domain, with remaining parts taken from reference TRBV19 and TRBJ1-5, reads DGGITQSPKYLFRKEGQNVTLSCEQNLNHDAMYWYRQDPGQGLRLIYYSQIVNDFQKGDIAEGYSVSREKKESFPLTVTSAQKNPTAFYLCASSAPQGVLGQPQHFGDGTRLSIL.

This chain joins TRBV7-9 and TRBJ1-2; 9 nucleotides line up with TRBD1. V was pared by 5 bases and J by 7 bases, with 17 bases of the junction left unmatched. This CDR3 has 17 amino acids. CDR1 is SEHNR and CDR2 is FQNEAQ in the germline V gene (reference sequence). The CDR3 loop is CASSPHSPGQGMSGYTF. Here the CDR3 DNA reads TGTGCCAGCAGCCCACACAGCCCGGGACAGGGAATGAGTGGCTACACCTTC.